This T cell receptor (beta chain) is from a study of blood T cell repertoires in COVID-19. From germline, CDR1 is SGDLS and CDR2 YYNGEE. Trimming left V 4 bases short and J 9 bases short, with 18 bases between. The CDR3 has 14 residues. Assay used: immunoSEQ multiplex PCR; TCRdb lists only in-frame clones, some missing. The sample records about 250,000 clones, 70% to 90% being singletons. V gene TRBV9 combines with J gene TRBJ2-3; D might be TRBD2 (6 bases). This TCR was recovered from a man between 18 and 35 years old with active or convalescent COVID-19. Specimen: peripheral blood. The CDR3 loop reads CASSFEGGGSTQYF. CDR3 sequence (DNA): TGTGCCAGCAGCTTCGAGGGAGGCGGCTCAACGCAGTATTTT.